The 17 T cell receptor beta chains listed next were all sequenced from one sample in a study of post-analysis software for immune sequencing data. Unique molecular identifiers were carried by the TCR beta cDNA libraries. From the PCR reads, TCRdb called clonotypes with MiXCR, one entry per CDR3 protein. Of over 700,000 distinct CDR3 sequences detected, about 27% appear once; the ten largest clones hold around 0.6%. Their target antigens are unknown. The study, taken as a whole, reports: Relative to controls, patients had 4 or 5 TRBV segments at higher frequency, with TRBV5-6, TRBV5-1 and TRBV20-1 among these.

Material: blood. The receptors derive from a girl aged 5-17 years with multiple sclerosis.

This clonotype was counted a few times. The CDR3 DNA sequence: TGTGCCAGCAGCCGCCCTCAGGGTGGCTACACCTTC. Residues: CASSRPQGGYTF. V gene TRBV6-5 combines with J gene TRBJ1-2; D is perhaps TRBD1 (5 bases). Between the trimmed V and J ends, which lost 6 bases and 7 bases, there was a span of 12 bases. The germline V gene encodes CDR1 MNHEY and CDR2 SVGAGI. This CDR3 has 12 amino acids.

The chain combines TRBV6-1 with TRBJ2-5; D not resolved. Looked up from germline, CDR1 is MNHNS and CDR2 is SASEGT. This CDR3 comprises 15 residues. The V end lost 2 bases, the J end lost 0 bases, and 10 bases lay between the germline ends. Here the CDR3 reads CASSELSSDQETQYF. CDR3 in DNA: TGTGCCAGCAGTGAATTGTCGTCAGACCAAGAGACCCAGTACTTC.

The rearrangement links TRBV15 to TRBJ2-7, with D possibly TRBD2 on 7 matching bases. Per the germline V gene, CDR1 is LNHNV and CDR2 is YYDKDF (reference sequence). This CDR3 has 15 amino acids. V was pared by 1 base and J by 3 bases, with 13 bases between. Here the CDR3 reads CATSRAGGGLYEQYF. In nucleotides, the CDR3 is TGTGCCACCAGCAGAGCTGGCGGGGGCCTCTACGAGCAGTACTTC.

The CDR3 DNA is TGTGCCAGCAGTTTTGGGATACTAGCAGGAGAGACCCAGTACTTC. Its translation: CASSFGILAGETQYF. The chain has TRBV27 and TRBJ2-5; possibly TRBD2 for D (6 bases). The germline gives CDR1 MNHEY, CDR2 SMNVEV (reference sequence). Trimming took off 3 bases at V and 4 bases at J, with 15 bases between the two ends. This CDR3 is built from 15 residues.

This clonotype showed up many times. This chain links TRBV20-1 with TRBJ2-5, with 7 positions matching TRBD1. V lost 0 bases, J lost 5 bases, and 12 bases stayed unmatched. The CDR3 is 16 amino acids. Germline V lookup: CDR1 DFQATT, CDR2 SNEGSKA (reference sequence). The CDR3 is CSARDRRQGRTETQYF. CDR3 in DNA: TGCAGTGCTAGAGATCGGCGACAGGGAAGGACGGAGACCCAGTACTTC.

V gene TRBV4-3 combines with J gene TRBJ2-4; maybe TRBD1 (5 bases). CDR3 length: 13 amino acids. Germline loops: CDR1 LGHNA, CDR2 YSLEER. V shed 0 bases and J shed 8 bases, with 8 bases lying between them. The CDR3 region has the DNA TGCGCCAGCAGCCAAGATAAGGGGTACATTCAGTACTTC. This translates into CASSQDKGYIQYF.

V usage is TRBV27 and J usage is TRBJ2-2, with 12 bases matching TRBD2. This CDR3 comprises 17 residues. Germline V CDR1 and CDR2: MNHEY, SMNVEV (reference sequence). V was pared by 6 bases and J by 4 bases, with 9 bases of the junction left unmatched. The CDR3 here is CASSRAWTSGTTGELFF. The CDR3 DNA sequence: TGTGCCAGCAGCCGGGCCTGGACTAGCGGGACCACCGGGGAGCTGTTTTTT.

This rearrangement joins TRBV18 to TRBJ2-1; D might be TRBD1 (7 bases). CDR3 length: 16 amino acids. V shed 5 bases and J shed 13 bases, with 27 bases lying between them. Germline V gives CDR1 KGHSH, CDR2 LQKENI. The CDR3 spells CASSAPGTEGGWGQFF. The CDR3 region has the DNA TGTGCCAGCTCAGCCCCCGGGACAGAGGGAGGCTGGGGACAGTTCTTC.

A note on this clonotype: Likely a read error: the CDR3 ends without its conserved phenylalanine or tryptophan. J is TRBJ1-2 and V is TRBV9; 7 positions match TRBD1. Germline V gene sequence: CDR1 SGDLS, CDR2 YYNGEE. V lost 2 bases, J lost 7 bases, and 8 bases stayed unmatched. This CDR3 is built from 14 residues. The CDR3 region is CASSVGTDLAGYTC. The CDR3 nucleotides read TGTGCCAGCAGCGTTGGGACAGACCTTGCTGGCTACACCTGC.

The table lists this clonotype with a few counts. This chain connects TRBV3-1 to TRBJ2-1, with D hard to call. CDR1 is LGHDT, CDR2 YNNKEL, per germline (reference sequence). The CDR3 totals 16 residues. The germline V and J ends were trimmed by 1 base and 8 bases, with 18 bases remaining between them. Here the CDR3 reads CASSQVIGSNDDEQFF. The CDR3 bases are TGTGCCAGCAGCCAAGTTATTGGGTCCAACGACGATGAGCAGTTCTTC.

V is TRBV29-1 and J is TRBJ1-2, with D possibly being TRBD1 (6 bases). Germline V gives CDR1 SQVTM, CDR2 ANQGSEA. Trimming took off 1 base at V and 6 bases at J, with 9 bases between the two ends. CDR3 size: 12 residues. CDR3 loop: CSVEAGADGYTF. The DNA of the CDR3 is TGCAGCGTTGAAGCGGGGGCTGATGGCTACACCTTC.

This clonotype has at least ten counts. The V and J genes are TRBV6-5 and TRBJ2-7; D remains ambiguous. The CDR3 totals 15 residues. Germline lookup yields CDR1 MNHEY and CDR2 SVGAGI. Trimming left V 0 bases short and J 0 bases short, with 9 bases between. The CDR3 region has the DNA TGTGCCAGCAGTTACTCAAGGTGGAGCTCCTACGAGCAGTACTTC. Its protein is CASSYSRWSSYEQYF.

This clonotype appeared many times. CDR3 amino acids: CATSRASSTSYNEQFF. For the CDR3, the DNA is TGTGCCACCAGCAGAGCTAGCTCTACGTCCTACAATGAGCAGTTCTTC. The chain is built from TRBV15 and TRBJ2-1, with D possibly matching TRBD2 (5 bases). Between the trimmed V and J ends, which lost 1 base and 1 base, there was a span of 11 bases. The CDR3 is 16 residues long. Germline values: CDR1 LNHNV, CDR2 YYDKDF (reference sequence).

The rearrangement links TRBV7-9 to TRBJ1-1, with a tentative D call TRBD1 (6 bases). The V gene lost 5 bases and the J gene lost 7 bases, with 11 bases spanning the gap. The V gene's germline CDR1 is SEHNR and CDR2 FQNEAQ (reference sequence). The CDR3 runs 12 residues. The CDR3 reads CASSPTGFEAFF. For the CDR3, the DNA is TGTGCCAGCAGCCCAACAGGGTTTGAAGCTTTCTTT.

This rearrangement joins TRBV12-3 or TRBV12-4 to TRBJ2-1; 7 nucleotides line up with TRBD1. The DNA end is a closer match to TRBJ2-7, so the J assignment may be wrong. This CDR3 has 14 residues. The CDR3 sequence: CASSPTGSNNEQYF. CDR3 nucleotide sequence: TGTGCCAGCAGTCCGACAGGGTCCAACAACGAGCAGTACTTC.

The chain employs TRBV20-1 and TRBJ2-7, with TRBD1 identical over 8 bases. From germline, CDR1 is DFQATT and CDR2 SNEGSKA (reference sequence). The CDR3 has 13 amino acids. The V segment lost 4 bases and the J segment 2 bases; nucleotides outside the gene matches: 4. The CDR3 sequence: CSAIQGATYEQYF. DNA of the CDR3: TGCAGTGCTATTCAGGGGGCAACCTACGAGCAGTACTTC.

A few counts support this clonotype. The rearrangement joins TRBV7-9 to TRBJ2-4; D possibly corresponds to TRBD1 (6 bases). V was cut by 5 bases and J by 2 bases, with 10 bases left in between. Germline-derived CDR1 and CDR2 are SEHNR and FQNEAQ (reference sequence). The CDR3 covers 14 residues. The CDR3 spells CASSGGHSKNIQYF. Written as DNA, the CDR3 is TGTGCCAGCAGCGGGGGACACTCCAAAAACATTCAGTACTTC.